These 22 T cell receptor beta chains originate from one sample sequenced in a study of blood T cell repertoires in COVID-19. Clones were sequenced by immunoSEQ multiplex PCR, and TCRdb holds only the in-frame ones, with some missing. Of tens of thousands of clones listed, about 90% are singletons. Material for sequencing was peripheral blood. The origin of the receptors is a human donor in a cohort sampled during active COVID-19.

The rearrangement links TRBV7-2 to TRBJ2-2; D unclear. The CDR3 is made up of 12 amino acids. V lost 5 bases and J lost 4, with 5 bases in between. Germline V gives CDR1 SGHTA, CDR2 FQGNSA. Written as DNA, the CDR3 is TGTGCCAGCAGCCTCTCCACCGGGGAGCTGTTTTTT. As protein: CASSLSTGELFF.

The chain links TRBV7-9 to TRBJ2-3; D remains unclear. Per germline, CDR1 SEHNR and CDR2 FQNEAQ (reference sequence). V dropped 2 bases and J dropped 5 bases, with 8 bases sitting between them. This CDR3 has 13 residues. The CDR3 here is CASSLLAGDTQYF. Written as DNA, the CDR3 is TGTGCCAGCAGCTTATTGGCTGGAGATACGCAGTATTTT.

V is TRBV28 and J is TRBJ1-5, with D possibly matching TRBD1 (5 bases). This CDR3 spans 14 amino acids. With 5 bases removed from V and 1 base from J, the gap between germline ends came to 9 bases. Germline values: CDR1 MDHEN, CDR2 SYDVKM. The CDR3 loop is CASSPRGSNQPQHF. CDR3 nucleotide sequence: TGTGCCAGCAGTCCAAGGGGAAGCAATCAGCCCCAGCATTTT.

This chain links TRBV4-3 with TRBJ1-3; no clear D. V was cut by 0 bases and J by 9 bases, with 15 bases left in between. This CDR3 comprises 15 residues. Germline CDR1 reads LGHNA; CDR2 reads YSLEER. CDR3 sequence: CASSQDLGRSGTIYF. The CDR3 coding sequence is TGCGCCAGCAGCCAAGATTTAGGCCGGAGCGGCACCATATATTTT.

The rearrangement links TRBV27 to TRBJ2-3; 7 nucleotides align to TRBD2. This CDR3 comprises 15 residues. The ends lost 6 bases at V and 2 bases at J; junction bases unmatched: 8. Germline lookup yields CDR1 MNHEY and CDR2 SMNVEV (reference sequence). CDR3 nucleotide sequence: TGTGCCAGCAGGAGGGCGGGGGACTCCACAGATACGCAGTATTTT. Amino acids: CASRRAGDSTDTQYF.

This rearrangement joins TRBV5-1 to TRBJ2-7; TRBD1 matches at 12 bases. Looked up from germline, CDR1 is SGHRS and CDR2 is YFSETQ. Losses at the gene ends were 5 bases for V and 0 bases for J; bases not matched to a gene: 3. This CDR3 has 15 amino acids. This CDR3 reads CASRRDRGPSYEQYF. The CDR3 DNA reads TGCGCCAGCAGACGGGACAGGGGGCCCTCCTACGAGCAGTACTTC.

The genes are TRBV5-1 and TRBJ2-1; 10 bases are a match to TRBD1. The CDR3 runs 14 residues. The V gene's germline CDR1 is SGHRS and CDR2 YFSETQ. J gave up 10 bases and V 4 bases, and 8 bases lay outside the gene matches. This CDR3 reads CASSRLGQGTEQFF. CDR3 in DNA: TGCGCCAGCAGCCGTTTGGGACAGGGGACGGAGCAGTTCTTC.

The V and J genes are TRBV6-2 or TRBV6-3 and TRBJ2-6; maybe TRBD2 (5 bases). Between the trimmed V and J ends, which lost 1 base and 2 bases, there was a span of 15 bases. Per germline, CDR1 MNHEY and CDR2 SVGEGT. This CDR3 comprises 18 residues. CDR3 bases: TGTGCCAGCAGTTACTATCCGGGGTCTACCCCTGGGGCCAACGTCCTGACTTTC. Translation: CASSYYPGSTPGANVLTF.

The chain links TRBV4-3 to TRBJ1-4, with D maybe TRBD1 (5 bases). Germline CDR1 reads LGHNA; CDR2 reads YSLEER. Trimming shortened V by 6 bases and J by 7 bases, and 30 bases separated the two germline ends. This CDR3 comprises 19 residues. The CDR3 sequence: CASSPRPALHAGLIEKLFF. The DNA for the CDR3 is TGCGCCAGCAGTCCAAGACCGGCATTGCACGCAGGGCTGATTGAAAAACTGTTTTTT.

This clone occurred a few times. V is TRBV4-1 and J is TRBJ1-6; D is possibly TRBD1 (5 bases). CDR1 is MGHRA, CDR2 YSYEKL, per germline. Deletions cut 0 bases from V and 0 bases from J, with 9 bases between. The length of the CDR3 is 17 residues. This CDR3 is CASSQDRDFSYNSPLHF. CDR3 nucleotide sequence: TGCGCCAGCAGCCAAGATAGGGACTTCTCCTATAATTCACCCCTCCACTTT.

This sequence joins TRBV19 and TRBJ2-3; D is unclear. CDR1 and CDR2 (germline): LNHDA, SQIVND (reference sequence). The V and J ends lost 1 base and 1 base respectively, with 6 bases between them. The CDR3 extends over 14 amino acids. The CDR3 is CASSIGRRTDTQYF. The CDR3 nucleotides read TGTGCCAGTAGTATAGGCAGGCGCACAGATACGCAGTATTTT.

The chain joins TRBV5-1 to TRBJ2-1, with 13 bases matching TRBD2. After removal of 4 bases from V and 12 bases from J, the junction contained 7 bases not matched to a gene. The CDR3 extends over 14 amino acids. Germline V gives CDR1 SGHRS, CDR2 YFSETQ. CDR3: CASSDGTSGTMQFF. The CDR3 nucleotides are TGCGCCAGCAGCGACGGGACTAGCGGGACCATGCAGTTCTTC.

The chain is built from TRBV27 and TRBJ1-2; D uncertain. V shed 0 bases and J shed 7 bases, with 15 bases lying between them. This CDR3 has 15 amino acids. CDR1 MNHEY and CDR2 SMNVEV come from the germline V gene (reference sequence). The CDR3, as DNA: TGTGCCAGCAGTTTATCAAGCGGCTCCTTTGGTGGCTACACCTTC. Translation gives CASSLSSGSFGGYTF.

This clone has more than one count but fewer than ten. The rearrangement joins TRBV5-1 to TRBJ1-2; 7 bases match TRBD1. J was trimmed by 4 bases and V by 5 bases; bases with no gene match: 8. The CDR3 totals 14 residues. CDR1 and CDR2 (germline): SGHRS, YFSETQ. DNA of the CDR3: TGCGCCAGCAGTCAACCGGGACAGACCTATGGCTACACCTTC. Its translation is CASSQPGQTYGYTF. Combining the CDR3 with reference TRBV5-1 and TRBJ1-2 gives the whole variable domain KAGVTQTPRYLIKTRGQQVTLSCSPISGHRSVSWYQQTPGQGLQFLFEYFSETQRNKGNFPGRFSGRQFSNSRSEMNVSTLELGDSALYLCASSQPGQTYGYTFGSGTRLTVV.

The V and J genes are TRBV9 and TRBJ2-1, with 13 bases lining up with TRBD2. The trim removed 4 bases at V and 8 bases at J, leaving 9 bases unmatched. This CDR3 has 16 residues. Germline V lookup: CDR1 SGDLS, CDR2 YYNGEE. As DNA, the CDR3 is TGTGCCAGCAGCCCTCGGACTAGCGGGAGTCGGGATGAGCAGTTCTTC. Its protein is CASSPRTSGSRDEQFF.

The J gene is TRBJ1-2, the V gene TRBV7-2; D is possibly TRBD1 (5 bases). The CDR3 extends over 12 amino acids. The ends were cut back, 3 bases at V and 8 bases at J, with 10 bases in the middle. Germline V CDR1 and CDR2: SGHTA, FQGNSA. The CDR3 region is CASSLGTRGYTF. The DNA for the CDR3 is TGTGCCAGCAGCTTGGGGACTCGGGGCTACACCTTC. The variable domain in full, with the rest retrieved from reference TRBV7-2 and TRBJ1-2, is GAGVSQSPSNKVTEKGKDVELRCDPISGHTALYWYRQSLGQGLEFLIYFQGNSAPDKSGLPSDRFSAERTGGSVSTLTIQRTQQEDSAVYLCASSLGTRGYTFGSGTRLTVV.

The V gene is TRBV19, the J gene TRBJ1-2, with 7 bases identical to TRBD1. Trimming removed 3 bases from V and 8 bases from J; junction bases left unmatched: 9. This CDR3 comprises 14 residues. Germline V gene data show CDR1 as LNHDA and CDR2 as SQIVND (reference sequence). The CDR3 region is CASSIGRGGLGYTF. CDR3 in DNA: TGTGCCAGTAGTATTGGGCGAGGGGGCCTGGGCTACACCTTC.

This chain joins TRBV29-1 and TRBJ2-7, with D perhaps TRBD2 (6 bases). The ends were cut back, 0 bases at V and 0 bases at J, with 9 bases in the middle. Germline CDR1 SQVTM, CDR2 ANQGSEA. The CDR3 totals 14 residues. The CDR3 loop is CSVEEDYFSYEQYF. The CDR3 nucleotides read TGCAGCGTTGAAGAGGACTACTTCTCCTACGAGCAGTACTTC.

The rearrangement links TRBV4-2 to TRBJ2-7, with D possibly TRBD2 on 5 matching bases. With 5 bases removed from V and 4 bases from J, the gap between germline ends came to 12 bases. Germline lookup yields CDR1 LGHNA and CDR2 YNFKEQ. The CDR3 covers 13 residues. The CDR3 loop reads CASSEGLGYEQYF. CDR3 coding DNA: TGTGCCAGCAGCGAGGGCCTGGGTTACGAGCAGTACTTC.

This clone was recorded only once. The chain joins TRBV5-1 to TRBJ2-1; D might be TRBD1 (6 bases). This CDR3 comprises 14 residues. V lost 5 bases to trimming and J lost 6 bases, with 15 bases between them. CDR1 is SGHRS and CDR2 is YFSETQ in the germline V gene. CDR3 loop: CASSPDSLSNEQFF. The CDR3 coding sequence is TGCGCCAGCAGTCCGGACAGTCTCTCCAATGAGCAGTTCTTC. The complete variable domain, with remaining parts taken from reference TRBV5-1 and TRBJ2-1, reads KAGVTQTPRYLIKTRGQQVTLSCSPISGHRSVSWYQQTPGQGLQFLFEYFSETQRNKGNFPGRFSGRQFSNSRSEMNVSTLELGDSALYLCASSPDSLSNEQFFGPGTRLTVL.

This clone showed up just a few times. The chain is built from TRBV5-1 and TRBJ1-1; the D is unclear. The V gene's germline CDR1 is SGHRS and CDR2 YFSETQ. Trimming stripped 0 bases from V and 0 bases from J, with 6 bases between. This CDR3 contains 14 residues. The CDR3 region is CASSLAHLNTEAFF. In nucleotides, the CDR3 is TGCGCCAGCAGCTTGGCACACCTGAACACTGAAGCTTTCTTT. Full variable domain (outside the CDR3, taken from reference TRBV5-1 and TRBJ1-1): KAGVTQTPRYLIKTRGQQVTLSCSPISGHRSVSWYQQTPGQGLQFLFEYFSETQRNKGNFPGRFSGRQFSNSRSEMNVSTLELGDSALYLCASSLAHLNTEAFFGQGTRLTVV.

This chain joins TRBV3-1 (or the pseudogene TRBV3-2) and TRBJ1-4; possibly TRBD1 for D (5 bases). The CDR3 has 14 amino acids. Germline V gene data show CDR1 as LGHDT and CDR2 as YNNKEL (reference sequence). V lost 4 bases and J lost 2, with 8 bases in between. This chain's CDR3 is CASSPTATNEKLFF. For the CDR3, the DNA is TGTGCCAGCAGCCCGACAGCGACTAATGAAAAACTGTTTTTT.